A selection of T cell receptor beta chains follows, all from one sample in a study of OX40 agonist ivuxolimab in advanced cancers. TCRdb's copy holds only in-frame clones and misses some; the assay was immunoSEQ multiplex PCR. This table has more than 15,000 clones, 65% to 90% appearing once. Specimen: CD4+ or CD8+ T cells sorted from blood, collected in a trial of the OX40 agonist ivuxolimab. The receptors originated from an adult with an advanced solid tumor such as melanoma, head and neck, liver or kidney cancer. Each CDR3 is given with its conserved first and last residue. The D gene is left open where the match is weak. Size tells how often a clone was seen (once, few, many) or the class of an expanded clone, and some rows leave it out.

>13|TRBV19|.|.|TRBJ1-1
CASSKGGGTEAFF
TGTGCCAGTAGCAAGGGGGGTGGAACTGAAGCTTTCTTT
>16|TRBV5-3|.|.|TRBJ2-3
CARSLARPPFTDTQYF
TGTGCCAGAAGCTTGGCCCGACCACCATTCACAGATACGCAGTATTTT
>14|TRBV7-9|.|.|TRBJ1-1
CASSLLTANTEAFF
TGTGCCAGCAGCTTACTTACAGCGAACACTGAAGCTTTCTTT
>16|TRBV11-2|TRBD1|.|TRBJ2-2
CASSLEWTGGIGELFF
TGTGCCAGCAGCTTAGAGTGGACAGGGGGCATCGGGGAGCTGTTTTTT
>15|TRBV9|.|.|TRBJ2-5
CASSVGNLYQETQYF
TGTGCCAGCAGCGTAGGTAACTTGTACCAAGAGACCCAGTACTTC
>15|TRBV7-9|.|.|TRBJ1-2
CASSLRGGPLYGYTF
TGTGCCAGCAGCTTAAGAGGGGGGCCACTTTATGGCTACACCTTC
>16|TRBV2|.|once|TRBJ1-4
CASSGRFGGEGEKLFF
TGTGCCAGCAGTGGACGGTTTGGAGGGGAGGGTGAAAAACTGTTTTTT
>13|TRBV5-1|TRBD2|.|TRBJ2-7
CASTAGGSYEQYF
TGCGCCAGCACAGCGGGAGGGTCCTACGAGCAGTACTTC
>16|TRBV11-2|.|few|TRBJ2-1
CASSLVRGPEGFEQFF
TGTGCCAGCAGCTTAGTACGGGGACCAGAGGGATTTGAGCAGTTCTTC
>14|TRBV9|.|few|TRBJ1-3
CASSVGENGNTIYF
TGTGCCAGCAGCGTAGGAGAGAATGGAAACACCATATATTTT
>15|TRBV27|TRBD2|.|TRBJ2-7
CASSLVRGSTYEQYF
TGTGCCAGCAGTTTAGTGCGGGGGTCCACCTACGAGCAGTACTTC
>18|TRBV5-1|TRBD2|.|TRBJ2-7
CASSQVREGLAGIHEQYF
TGCGCCAGCAGCCAGGTTAGGGAGGGACTAGCGGGAATCCACGAGCAGTACTTC
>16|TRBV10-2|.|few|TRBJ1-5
CASSESGGGSNQPQHF
TGCGCCAGCAGTGAGTCGGGGGGGGGTAGCAATCAGCCCCAGCATTTT
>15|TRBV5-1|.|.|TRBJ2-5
CASSVGQSAAETQYF
TGCGCCAGCAGCGTAGGACAGTCCGCGGCTGAGACCCAGTACTTC
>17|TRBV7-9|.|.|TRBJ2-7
CASSLGTTLGVSYEQYF
TGTGCCAGCAGCTTAGGGACTACCTTGGGGGTCTCCTACGAGCAGTACTTC
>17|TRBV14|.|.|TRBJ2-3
CASSQGKGLGLGDTQYF
TGTGCCAGCAGCCAAGGGAAGGGACTGGGCCTCGGAGATACGCAGTATTTT
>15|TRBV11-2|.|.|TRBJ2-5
CASSPRAGREETQYF
TGTGCCAGCAGTCCCAGAGCAGGGAGAGAAGAGACCCAGTACTTC
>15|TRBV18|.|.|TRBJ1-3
CASSPPRLSGNTIYF
TGTGCCAGCTCACCCCCCCGGCTCTCTGGAAACACCATATATTTT
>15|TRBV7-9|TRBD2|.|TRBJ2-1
CASSLMLAGGYEQFF
TGTGCCAGCAGCTTAATGCTAGCGGGAGGCTATGAGCAGTTCTTC
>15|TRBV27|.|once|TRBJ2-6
CASSSNRVGANVLTF
TGTGCCAGCAGTTCCAACAGGGTTGGGGCCAACGTCCTGACTTTC
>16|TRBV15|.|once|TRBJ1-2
CATSRLGGGYLYGYTF
TGTGCCACCAGCAGATTGGGGGGGGGTTACCTCTATGGCTACACCTTC
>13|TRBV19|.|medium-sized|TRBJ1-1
CASSAGAVTEAFF
TGTGCCAGTAGTGCGGGGGCAGTCACTGAAGCTTTCTTT
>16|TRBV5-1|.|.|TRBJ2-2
CASSLEAGAGTGELFF
TGCGCCAGCAGCCTGGAGGCGGGGGCAGGGACCGGGGAGCTGTTTTTT
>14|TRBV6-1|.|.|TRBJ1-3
CASSERGSGNTIYF
TGTGCCAGCAGTGAAAGAGGCTCTGGAAACACCATATATTTT
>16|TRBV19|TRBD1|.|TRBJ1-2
CASSIDQPDRGYGYTF
TGTGCCAGTAGTATAGATCAGCCAGACAGGGGCTATGGCTACACCTTC
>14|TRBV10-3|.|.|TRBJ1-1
CAIRESGMNTEAFF
TGTGCCATCAGGGAGAGTGGGATGAACACTGAAGCTTTCTTT
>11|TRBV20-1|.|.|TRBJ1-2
CSARVGYGYTF
TGCAGTGCTAGAGTGGGGTATGGCTACACCTTC
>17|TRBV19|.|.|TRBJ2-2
CASRLAGRGSGTGELFF
TGTGCCAGTAGACTCGCGGGTAGGGGGAGTGGGACCGGGGAGCTGTTTTTT
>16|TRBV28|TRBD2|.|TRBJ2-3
CASSPHLAGTTDTQYF
TGTGCCAGCAGCCCCCATTTAGCGGGCACCACAGATACGCAGTATTTT
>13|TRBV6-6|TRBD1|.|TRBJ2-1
CASRADRGWGQFF
TGTGCCAGCAGAGCCGACAGGGGTTGGGGGCAGTTCTTC
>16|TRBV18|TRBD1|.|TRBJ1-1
CASSLTLEWTGTKAFF
TGTGCCAGCTCACTTACACTCGAATGGACAGGGACGAAGGCTTTCTTT